The next 21 T cell receptor beta chains were all read from a single sample in a study of T-cell reconstitution after alpha-beta-depleted transplantation in children. The library targeted TCRbeta and was prepared with unique molecular identifiers. TCRdb passed the PCR reads through MiXCR, listing each CDR3 protein once. Among about 510,000 distinct CDR3 sequences listed, about an eighth were seen once. Sequenced material: PBMCs, mostly from graft donor cells, taken 180 days after TCRalphabeta/CD19-depleted stem cell transplant. The receptors were gathered from a female patient aged 2-9 years who had a stem cell transplant for aplastic anemia, so the T cells may come from the graft donor.

Regarding this clonotype: Given a much more abundant clone one base away, this may be a read error. V usage is TRBV6-2 or TRBV6-3 and J usage is TRBJ2-1; D possibly matches TRBD1 or TRBD2 (6 bases each). The CDR3 is 15 residues long. The germline CDR1 and CDR2 sequences are MNHEY and SVGEGT. V shed 2 bases and J shed 0 bases, with 8 bases lying between them. CDR3 DNA sequence: TGTGCCAGCAGTTACCGGGGGCCCTCCTACAATGAGCAGTTCTTC. Its protein is CASSYRGPSYNEQFF.

This chain joins TRBV7-2 and TRBJ1-1; D gene uncertain. V shed 4 bases and J shed 1 base, with 7 bases lying between them. This CDR3 contains 13 residues. Germline V gene sequence: CDR1 SGHTA, CDR2 FQGNSA. The CDR3 DNA reads as TGTGCCAGCAGCTGGGAGACGAACACTGAAGCTTTCTTT. As protein: CASSWETNTEAFF.

The V call is TRBV29-1, the J call TRBJ1-1; 9 bases line up with TRBD1. The CDR3 totals 14 residues. Looked up from germline, CDR1 is SQVTM and CDR2 is ANQGSEA. V dropped 7 bases and J dropped 1; count of bases not matched to a gene: 7. Here the CDR3 DNA reads TGCAGCGCCAAGAGGACAGGGGAGAACACTGAAGCTTTCTTT. It translates to CSAKRTGENTEAFF. Using reference TRBV29-1 and TRBJ1-1 for the parts outside the CDR3, the full variable domain is SAVISQKPSRDICQRGTSLTIQCQVDSQVTMMFWYRQQPGQSLTLIATANQGSEATYESGFVIDKFPISRPNLTFSTLTVSNMSPEDSSIYLCSAKRTGENTEAFFGQGTRLTVV.

The chain recombines TRBV20-1 with TRBJ2-5; 10 bases fit TRBD1. J was trimmed by 5 bases and V by 5 bases; bases with no gene match: 11. CDR1 is DFQATT, CDR2 SNEGSKA, per germline (reference sequence). This CDR3 is built from 15 residues. The CDR3, as DNA: TGCAGTGCTTTCAACACTTGGACAGGGGGTGAGACCCAGTACTTC. This encodes CSAFNTWTGGETQYF.

The chain is built from TRBV12-3 or TRBV12-4 and TRBJ2-1; 8 bases are a match to TRBD1. J lost 8 bases, V lost 1 base, and 4 bases had no gene match. This CDR3 has 14 residues. The CDR3 DNA follows: TGTGCCAGCAGTTTAGGTCAGGGGGCGCATGAGCAGTTCTTC. Translated: CASSLGQGAHEQFF.

The chain carries TRBV2 and TRBJ2-5, with TRBD2 as a possible D gene (6 bases). V dropped 11 bases and J dropped 2 bases, with 15 bases sitting between them. Germline CDR1 SNHLY, CDR2 FYNNEI. This CDR3 is built from 13 residues. CDR3 protein: CAARRTTQETQYF. DNA for the CDR3: TGTGCCGCAAGAAGGACTACTCAAGAGACCCAGTACTTC.

The chain employs TRBV28 and TRBJ1-2; unclear D gene. Trimming removed 6 bases from V and 6 bases from J, with 8 bases in between. CDR3 size: 11 residues. Per the germline V gene, CDR1 is MDHEN and CDR2 is SYDVKM. CDR3 in amino acids: CASSFPHGYTF. The CDR3 nucleotides read TGTGCCAGCAGCTTCCCTCATGGCTACACCTTC.

This clonotype was found many times. The rearrangement uses TRBV5-1 and TRBJ2-3; unclear D gene. Trimming took off 2 bases at V and 2 bases at J, with 9 bases between the two ends. The CDR3 runs to 14 residues. CDR1 SGHRS and CDR2 YFSETQ come from the germline V gene. The CDR3 DNA reads TGCGCCAGCAGCTTCGGCGGCTACACAGATACGCAGTATTTT. The encoded protein is CASSFGGYTDTQYF. Together with reference TRBV5-1 and TRBJ2-3, the CDR3 gives the full variable domain: KAGVTQTPRYLIKTRGQQVTLSCSPISGHRSVSWYQQTPGQGLQFLFEYFSETQRNKGNFPGRFSGRQFSNSRSEMNVSTLELGDSALYLCASSFGGYTDTQYFGPGTRLTVL.

This clonotype occurred a few times. The chain combines TRBV14 with TRBJ1-1; no definite D call. Between the trimmed V and J ends, which lost 3 bases and 7 bases, there was a span of 12 bases. The CDR3 runs to 13 residues. Germline V gene data show CDR1 as SGHDN and CDR2 as FVKESK. The CDR3 DNA follows: TGTGCCAGCAGCCAGGGTTTTACAGTTGAAGCTTTCTTT. Translating it yields CASSQGFTVEAFF.

The V gene is TRBV5-5, the J gene TRBJ1-2; 7 bases agree with TRBD1. V gave up 3 bases and J gave up 4 bases; unmatched junction bases: 9. This CDR3 has 15 amino acids. Germline V gene sequence: CDR1 SGHKS, CDR2 YYEKEE (reference sequence). In nucleotides, the CDR3 is TGTGCCAGCAGCTGGGAGACAGGGACAATCTATGGCTACACCTTC. Translating gives CASSWETGTIYGYTF. The whole variable domain, remainder taken from reference TRBV5-5 and TRBJ1-2, is DAGVTQSPTHLIKTRGQQVTLRCSPISGHKSVSWYQQVLGQGPQFIFQYYEKEERGRGNFPDRFSARQFPNYSSELNVNALLLGDSALYLCASSWETGTIYGYTFGSGTRLTVV.

This clonotype was detected ten times or more. The gene calls are TRBV20-1 and TRBJ2-7; no clear D. Trimming pared 7 bases from V and 5 bases from J, leaving 21 bases between. The CDR3 has 14 residues. Germline V gene sequence: CDR1 DFQATT, CDR2 SNEGSKA (reference sequence). The CDR3 here is CSVTPRTNSNEQYF. CDR3 sequence (DNA): TGCAGTGTTACCCCCAGAACCAATTCCAACGAGCAGTACTTC.

This clonotype was picked up a small number of times. V usage is TRBV3-1 and J usage is TRBJ2-1; TRBD2 agrees at 11 bases. This CDR3 is 19 amino acids long. Losses at the gene ends were 4 bases for V and 1 base for J; bases not matched to a gene: 12. Germline V CDR1 and CDR2: LGHDT, YNNKEL (reference sequence). The CDR3 region is CASSRSTSGGRYSYNEQFF. DNA for the CDR3: TGTGCCAGCAGCCGCTCTACTAGCGGGGGCCGATATTCCTACAATGAGCAGTTCTTC.

This clonotype was counted a few times. CDR3 bases: TGTGCCAGCAGTTTAAGAGGGACTCGGCCATCGAATACTGAAGCTTTCTTT. The encoded protein is CASSLRGTRPSNTEAFF. The genes are TRBV12-3 or TRBV12-4 and TRBJ1-1; possible D gene TRBD1, 5 bases. V was pared by 2 bases and J by 5 bases, with 21 bases between. The CDR3 length is 17 residues.

This clonotype was picked up a small number of times. J is TRBJ2-4 and V is TRBV19, with D possibly matching TRBD2 (7 bases). CDR1 LNHDA and CDR2 SQIVND come from the germline V gene (reference sequence). The CDR3 contains 15 residues. V was cut by 4 bases and J by 5 bases, with 15 bases left in between. The CDR3 loop reads CASSNLAGAENIQYF. DNA for the CDR3: TGTGCCAGTAGTAATTTGGCGGGGGCCGAAAACATTCAGTACTTC.

This clonotype was seen more than once but under ten times. The rearrangement links TRBV20-1 to TRBJ2-1; 8 bases fit TRBD2. The CDR3 runs 12 residues. In germline, CDR1 is DFQATT, CDR2 SNEGSKA (reference sequence). Trimming at V came to 5 bases and at J to 7 bases, leaving 4 bases not matched to a gene. The CDR3 nucleotides are TGCAGTGCTCCCCGACTAGCGAATGAGCAGTTCTTC. Amino acid sequence: CSAPRLANEQFF.

The chain links TRBV5-1 to TRBJ2-7, with D possibly TRBD1 on 6 matching bases. This CDR3 is 13 amino acids long. The germline V and J ends were trimmed by 4 bases and 5 bases, with 13 bases remaining between them. Germline values: CDR1 SGHRS, CDR2 YFSETQ. CDR3 in amino acids: CASSVPTGDEQYF. The CDR3 coding sequence is TGCGCCAGCAGCGTACCGACAGGAGACGAGCAGTACTTC.

This chain connects TRBV12-3 or TRBV12-4 to TRBJ2-1; no reliable D call. V lost 7 bases and J 5 bases, leaving 21 bases between the germline ends. CDR3 length equals 16 residues. The CDR3 DNA reads TGTGCCAGCACGCCTCCGGGCACGACTCTAAACAATGAGCAGTTCTTC. This codes for CASTPPGTTLNNEQFF.

The chain couples TRBV6-2 or TRBV6-3 to TRBJ2-7, with no clear D. The V end was cut by 4 bases, the J end by 3 bases, with 10 bases between. Per germline, CDR1 MNHEY and CDR2 SVGEGT. The CDR3 runs 13 residues. The CDR3 is CASSFLGVYEQYF. The CDR3 bases are TGTGCCAGCAGTTTTCTTGGGGTCTACGAGCAGTACTTC.

This clonotype showed up just a few times. The chain recombines TRBV6-2 or TRBV6-3 with TRBJ2-7; TRBD2 aligns across 10 bases. The CDR3 length is 16 residues. Per germline, CDR1 MNHEY and CDR2 SVGEGT. The CDR3 region has the DNA TGTGCCAGTACATCCACTCTAGCGGGGGCCTCCTCCGAGCAGTACGTC. Protein sequence: CASTSTLAGASSEQYV.

The V gene is TRBV7-2, the J gene TRBJ2-7; 14 nucleotides align to TRBD2. In germline, CDR1 is SGHTA, CDR2 FQGNSA. After removal of 1 base from V and 5 bases from J, the junction contained 7 bases not matched to a gene. This CDR3 is 17 amino acids long. CDR3 in DNA: TGTGCCAGCAGCTTAGGGGGACTAGCGGGAGTTTGGAACGAGCAGTACTTC. Translating gives CASSLGGLAGVWNEQYF.

This clonotype was counted only a few times. The chain links TRBV5-1 to TRBJ2-7; 10 bases align to TRBD2. V gave up 6 bases and J gave up 4 bases; unmatched junction bases: 7. The CDR3 runs to 14 residues. Germline CDR1 and CDR2: SGHRS and YFSETQ. CDR3 amino acids: CASTAASGRYEQYF. DNA of the CDR3: TGCGCCAGCACCGCGGCTAGCGGGAGATACGAGCAGTACTTC.